The T cell receptor beta chain described here comes from a study of T cells in Graves' hyperthyroidism and ophthalmopathy. RNA transcripts yielded amplified TCR beta CDR3 regions. During a first-round RT-PCR of the TCR CDR3, the HTBI primer set was used. TCRdb ran MiXCR on the multiplex PCR reads and lists one entry per CDR3 protein. This table holds about 350,000 distinct CDR3 sequences, roughly 20% found once. Many counts were recorded for this clonotype. As yet, its antigen is unknown. Study findings and constraints: The model predicted ophthalmopathy a median approximately seven months before onset.

Uncontrolled infection, other autoimmune disease, pregnancy or lactation barred patients from enrollment. The receptor was derived from a woman between 40 and 55 years old with Graves' ophthalmopathy. The sequencing sample was made of blood.

CDR3 residues: CASTNPGGTEAFF. As DNA, the CDR3 is TGTGCCAGCACCAACCCCGGGGGTACTGAAGCTTTCTTT. The chain joins TRBV6-1 to TRBJ1-1; TRBD1 is a possible D gene (5 bases). The CDR3 runs 13 residues. Germline V gene data show CDR1 as MNHNS and CDR2 as SASEGT. V was pared by 7 bases and J by 5 bases, with 14 bases between.